This T cell receptor (beta chain) was captured by sequencing in a study of radiotherapy plus CTLA-4 blockade in lung cancer. Study as a whole: Disease control was achieved by approximately 32% of patients, and objective responses by 15% to 20%. General study findings and limits: There was expansion of tumor-derived TCR clones in blood after radiotherapy plus ipilimumab. Among reported predictors of response, early blood T cell clone dynamics with interferon-beta performed best.

The CDR3 has 14 residues. The germline V gene encodes CDR1 SGHTA and CDR2 FQGNSA. V shed 4 bases and J 6 bases; nucleotides not matched to a gene: 8. Assay used: immunoSEQ multiplex PCR; TCRdb lists only in-frame clones, some missing. The table records 65,000 to 95,000 clones, around 87% of them present only once. A remark on this clone: Its antigen remains unidentified.

Sequenced material: peripheral blood, taken from a patient treated with radiotherapy plus ipilimumab. This chain joins TRBV7-2 and TRBJ2-7; 8 positions agree with TRBD1. The clonotype comes from a human donor with non-small cell lung cancer who had stable disease on radiotherapy plus ipilimumab. CDR3 in DNA: TGTGCCAGCAGCTCCGGGGACAGGACGAGCGAGCAGTACTTC. Amino acids: CASSSGDRTSEQYF. Complete variable domain (other parts from reference TRBV7-2 and TRBJ2-7): GAGVSQSPSNKVTEKGKDVELRCDPISGHTALYWYRQSLGQGLEFLIYFQGNSAPDKSGLPSDRFSAERTGGSVSTLTIQRTQQEDSAVYLCASSSGDRTSEQYFGPGTRLTVT.